This TCR beta chain was captured by sequencing in a study of cytomegalovirus exposure and HLA in healthy donors. Donors were drawn from the approximately 120-subject validation cohort, separate from the roughly 700-subject first cohort. A note on this clone: The antigen is not known.

Study observations and caveats: It was reported that the classifier diagnosed cytomegalovirus status with high specificity and sensitivity in both the original and validation cohorts. For most TCR sequences rarity was the rule, although some public TCRs occurred in many donors.

CDR1 SNHLY and CDR2 FYNNEI come from the germline V gene. V gave up 7 bases and J gave up 0 bases, with 10 bases separating them. The CDR3 is 14 amino acids. This table comes from immunoSEQ multiplex PCR, and its TCRdb copy is limited to in-frame clones, with some not included. The sample lists about 68,000 clones, around 90% seen once, with roughly 3.1% in the top ten. This receptor was taken from a man aged 18 to 29 in good health and CMV-seronegative. The rearrangement links TRBV2 to TRBJ2-1; D is possibly TRBD2 (5 bases). The specimen sequenced was PBMCs. In DNA form, the CDR3 reads TGTGCCAGCATAAGAGGGTACTCCTACAATGAGCAGTTCTTC. Translated, it gives CASIRGYSYNEQFF. Using reference TRBV2 and TRBJ2-1 for the parts outside the CDR3, the full variable domain is EPEVTQTPSHQVTQMGQEVILRCVPISNHLYFYWYRQILGQKVEFLVSFYNNEISEKSEIFDDQFSVERPDGSNFTLKIRSTKLEDSAMYFCASIRGYSYNEQFFGPGTRLTVL.